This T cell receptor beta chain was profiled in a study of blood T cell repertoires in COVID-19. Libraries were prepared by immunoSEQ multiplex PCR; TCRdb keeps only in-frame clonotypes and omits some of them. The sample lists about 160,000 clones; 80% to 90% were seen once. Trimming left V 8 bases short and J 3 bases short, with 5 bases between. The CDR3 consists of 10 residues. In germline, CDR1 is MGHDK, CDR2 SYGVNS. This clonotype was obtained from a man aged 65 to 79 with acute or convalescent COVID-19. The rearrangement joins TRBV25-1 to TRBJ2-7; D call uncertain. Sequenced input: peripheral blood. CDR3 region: CASGHYEQYF. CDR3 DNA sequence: TGTGCCAGCGGCCACTACGAGCAGTACTTC.